This T cell receptor beta chain was obtained from a study of cytomegalovirus exposure and HLA in healthy donors. Study observations and caveats: Using the classifier, cytomegalovirus status was reportedly diagnosed with high specificity and sensitivity. Roughly even sequencing depth across donors was the assumption behind the presence/absence analyses. When analyzed later, a missense DCLRE1C variant was found to be linked to TCR beta V- and J-gene trimming. Most likely, a cluster of highly shared sequence variants arose as a sequencing artifact.

A word on this clone: Its antigen is not identified.

13 Jbeta primers and 60 Vbeta primers were used for the PCR. Profiled with immunoSEQ multiplex PCR; TCRdb holds only in-frame clones, not every one. This sample has over 75,000 clones, with roughly nine tenths found just once. The V gene's germline CDR1 is LNHNV and CDR2 YYDKDF (reference sequence). This CDR3 contains 13 residues. Trimming at V came to 3 bases and at J to 10 bases, leaving 6 bases not matched to a gene. The sample consisted of PBMCs. This sequence was found in a man aged 30 to 39 in good health and CMV-seropositive. The chain uses TRBV15 and TRBJ2-1, with 7 bases identical to TRBD2. CDR3 sequence: CATSRPREHEQFF. DNA for the CDR3: TGTGCCACCAGCAGGCCGCGGGAGCACGAGCAGTTCTTC.